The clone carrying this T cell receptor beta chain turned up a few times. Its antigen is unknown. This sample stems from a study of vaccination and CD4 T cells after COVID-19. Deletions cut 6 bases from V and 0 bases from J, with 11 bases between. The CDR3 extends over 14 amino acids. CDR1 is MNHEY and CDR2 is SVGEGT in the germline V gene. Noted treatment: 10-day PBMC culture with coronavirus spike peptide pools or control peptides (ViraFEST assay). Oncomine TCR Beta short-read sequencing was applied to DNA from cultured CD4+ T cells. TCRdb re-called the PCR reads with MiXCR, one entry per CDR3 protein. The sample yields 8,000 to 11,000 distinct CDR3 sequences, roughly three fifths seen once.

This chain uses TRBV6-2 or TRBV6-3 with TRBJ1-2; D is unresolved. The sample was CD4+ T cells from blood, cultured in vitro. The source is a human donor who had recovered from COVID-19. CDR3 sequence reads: CASSKNLANYGYTF. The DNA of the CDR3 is TGTGCCAGCAGCAAAAACTTAGCTAACTATGGCTACACCTTC.